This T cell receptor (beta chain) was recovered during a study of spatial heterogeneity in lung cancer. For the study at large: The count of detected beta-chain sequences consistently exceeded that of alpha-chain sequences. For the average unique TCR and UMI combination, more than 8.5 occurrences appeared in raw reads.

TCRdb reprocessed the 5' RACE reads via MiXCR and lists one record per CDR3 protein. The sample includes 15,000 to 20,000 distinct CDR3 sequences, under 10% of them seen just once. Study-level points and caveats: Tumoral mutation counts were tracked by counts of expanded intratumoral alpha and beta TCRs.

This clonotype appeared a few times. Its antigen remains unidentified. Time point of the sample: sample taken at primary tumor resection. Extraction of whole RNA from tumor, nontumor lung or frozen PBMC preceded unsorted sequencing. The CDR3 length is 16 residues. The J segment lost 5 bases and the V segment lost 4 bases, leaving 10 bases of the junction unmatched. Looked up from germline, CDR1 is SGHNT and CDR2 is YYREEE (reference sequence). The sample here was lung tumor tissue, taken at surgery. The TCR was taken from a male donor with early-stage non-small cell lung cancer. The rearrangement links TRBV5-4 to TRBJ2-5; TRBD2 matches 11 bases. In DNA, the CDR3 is TGTGCCAGCAGCCCCCATAGCGGGGGGGCCGTGGAGACCCAGTACTTC. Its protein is CASSPHSGGAVETQYF.